This T cell receptor (beta chain) came from a study of cytomegalovirus exposure and HLA in healthy donors. Findings and limits, study-wide: The records held CMV serostatus as the only immune exposure information. The study found most TCR sequences rare, yet found some public TCRs in many donors.

The study ran its PCR with 60 Vbeta and 13 Jbeta primers. The repertoire was sequenced with immunoSEQ multiplex PCR; TCRdb's copy has only in-frame clones and lacks some. Of around 160,000 clones listed, roughly 80% are singletons. Notes on this clone: Its antigen is unknown.

This CDR3 has 16 amino acids. J was trimmed by 4 bases and V by 3 bases; bases with no gene match: 9. Germline V CDR1 and CDR2: SGHRS, YFSETQ. This TCR came from a man aged 45-60 years in good health and CMV-seropositive. The source material was PBMCs. V gene TRBV5-1 combines with J gene TRBJ2-2, with TRBD2 matching over 7 bases. The CDR3 nucleotides are TGCGCCAGCAGCTACCGGACTAGTCAGGGCACCGGGGAGCTGTTTTTT. Translated, it gives CASSYRTSQGTGELFF.